These T cell receptor beta chains were read from a single sample in a study of CD8+CD57+ T cells in acquired aplastic anemia. TCRdb ran MiXCR on the reads and lists one entry per CDR3 protein. Of under 200,000 distinct CDR3 sequences detected, over 55% appear once; the ten largest clones hold 35% to 50%. Source material: sorted CD4+, CD8+, or CD8+CD57+ T cells (not recorded which) from PBMCs. Every receptor here comes from a human donor with aplastic anemia. CDR3s include the opening cysteine and the closing phenylalanine or tryptophan. The D gene is left open where the match is weak. Clone sizes are given selectively: once, few, many, or a class where the clone is expanded.

J gene | V gene | D gene | clone size | CDR3 protein | CDR3 DNA
TRBJ2-6 | TRBV15 | NA | many | CATTTGPGSGANVLTF | TGTGCCACCACCACAGGGCCCGGCTCTGGGGCCAACGTCCTGACTTTC
TRBJ2-3 | TRBV10-3 | NA | few | CAISESGGSVDTQYF | TGTGCCATCAGTGAGTCAGGGGGGAGTGTAGATACGCAGTATTTT
TRBJ2-7 | TRBV20-1 | NA | NA | CSARVAQGPYEQYF | TGCAGTGCTAGAGTCGCACAGGGACCCTACGAGCAGTACTTC
TRBJ2-5 | TRBV7-3 | NA | NA | CASSLHQGGRETQYF | TGTGCCAGCAGCTTACATCAGGGGGGGCGGGAGACCCAGTACTTC
TRBJ1-6 | TRBV9 | TRBD1 | NA | CASSVGGTGERVALHF | TGTGCCAGCAGCGTAGGTGGGACAGGGGAGCGAGTGGCCCTCCACTTT
TRBJ2-1 | TRBV24-1 | NA | NA | CTTSDPTLAREQFF | TGTACCACCAGTGACCCCACCTTAGCCCGCGAGCAGTTCTTC
TRBJ2-7 | TRBV7-6 | NA | few | CASSLGRGTEQYF | TGTGCCAGCAGCTTAGGTAGAGGGACCGAGCAGTACTTC
TRBJ1-2 | TRBV29-1 | TRBD1 | NA | CSAYLRDRESGTF | TGCAGCGCTTACCTCCGGGACAGGGAGAGTGGAACCTTC
TRBJ1-6 | TRBV19 | NA | NA | CASSQSPTNSPLHF | TGTGCCAGTAGTCAATCCCCGACAAATTCACCCCTCCACTTT
TRBJ2-7 | TRBV20-1 | NA | once | CSATRDGGISEQYF | TGCAGTGCTACCCGGGACGGCGGAATCTCCGAGCAGTACTTC
TRBJ2-1 | TRBV29-1 | TRBD1 | NA | CSVVAGTGGHEQFF | TGCAGCGTCGTTGCCGGGACAGGGGGCCATGAGCAGTTCTTC
TRBJ2-2 | TRBV7-6 | TRBD2 | NA | CASSPGLARTGELFF | TGTGCCAGCAGCCCGGGACTAGCGCGTACCGGGGAGCTGTTTTTT
TRBJ1-1 | TRBV7-9 | NA | NA | CASSQQNTEAFF | TGTGCCAGCAGCCAACAGAACACTGAAGCTTTCTTT
TRBJ2-5 | TRBV5-8 | NA | NA | CASSLVWGRKETQYF | TGTGCCAGCAGCTTGGTCTGGGGGCGAAAAGAGACCCAGTACTTC
TRBJ2-7 | TRBV20-1 | NA | NA | CSARGLGGLEQYF | TGCAGTGCTAGGGGGCTCGGAGGGCTCGAGCAGTACTTC
TRBJ2-7 | TRBV10-3 | NA | few | CAISESVGTYEQYF | TGTGCCATCAGTGAGTCGGTAGGAACCTACGAGCAGTACTTC
TRBJ1-1 | TRBV10-3 | NA | NA | CAISGTGENTEAFF | TGTGCCATCAGTGGCACTGGAGAGAACACTGAAGCTTTCTTT
TRBJ1-2 | TRBV12-3/TRBV12-4 | NA | NA | CASSWLENYGYTF | TGTGCCAGCAGTTGGTTGGAAAACTATGGCTACACCTTC
TRBJ2-3 | TRBV15 | TRBD2 | NA | CATSSPGGSGGSTDTQYF | TGTGCCACCAGCAGCCCGGGAGGCAGTGGCGGGAGCACAGATACGCAGTATTTT
TRBJ1-3 | TRBV10-3 | NA | NA | CAISEFEGRGLGNTIYF | TGTGCCATCAGTGAATTTGAGGGCAGAGGACTTGGAAACACCATATATTTT
TRBJ1-2 | TRBV2 | NA | NA | CASTNTRARNTF | TGTGCCAGCACTAACACGAGGGCGAGGAACACCTTC
TRBJ1-1 | TRBV15 | NA | NA | CATSRAGAGTEAFF | TGTGCCACCAGCAGAGCAGGGGCCGGGACTGAAGCTTTCTTT
TRBJ1-5 | TRBV24-1 | TRBD1 | NA | CATSDTGTGVAQPQHF | TGTGCCACCAGTGACACCGGGACAGGAGTTGCTCAGCCCCAGCATTTT
TRBJ2-2 | TRBV5-6 | NA | NA | CASSLAGEAGELFF | TGTGCCAGCAGCTTGGCTGGGGAGGCCGGGGAGCTGTTTTTT
TRBJ1-1 | TRBV19 | NA | NA | CASSFLNTEAFF | TGTGCCAGTAGTTTCCTGAACACTGAAGCTTTCTTT
TRBJ1-2 | TRBV7-2 | TRBD1 | NA | CASSHGDRPSYGYTF | TGTGCCAGCAGCCATGGGGACAGGCCTTCCTATGGCTACACCTTC
TRBJ2-1 | TRBV5-1 | TRBD1 | NA | CASSQDGQGLEQFF | TGCGCCAGCAGCCAAGACGGACAGGGCCTCGAGCAGTTCTTC
TRBJ2-5 | TRBV20-1 | NA | NA | CSAENRVGETQYF | TGCAGTGCCGAAAACAGGGTTGGGGAGACCCAGTACTTC
TRBJ1-1 | TRBV7-9 | NA | NA | CASSSKSWGSVAGTEAFF | TGTGCCAGCAGCTCCAAGTCCTGGGGATCAGTGGCGGGCACTGAAGCTTTCTTT
TRBJ2-1 | TRBV24-1 | NA | NA | CATSDSGTLSYNEQFF | TGTGCCACCAGTGATTCCGGGACCCTCTCCTACAATGAGCAGTTCTTC
TRBJ1-5 | TRBV15 | TRBD1 | NA | CATEGQPTSNQPQHF | TGTGCCACCGAGGGACAGCCAACTAGCAATCAGCCCCAGCATTTT
TRBJ2-1 | TRBV12-3/TRBV12-4 | TRBD1 | NA | CASRAGTGSYNEQFF | TGTGCCAGCAGAGCCGGGACAGGGTCCTACAATGAGCAGTTCTTC
TRBJ1-2 | TRBV5-1 | NA | many | CASSPLRDGSYGYTF | TGCGCCAGCAGCCCACTTCGGGACGGCTCCTATGGCTACACCTTC